This TCR beta chain was captured in a study of shared clonotypes between healthy human individuals. Whole-study results and caveats: Incomplete sequencing of sorted subsets was indicated by rarefaction despite large depth. Sampling used blood alone; tissue repertoires probably differ. Clonotypes not shared had lower generation probabilities than those common to all four donors.

Sequencing was performed with immunoSEQ multiplex PCR; in TCRdb, only in-frame clones are kept and a portion is missing. The sample has around 940,000 clones, 76% seen once; the top ten hold about 1.5%. The CDR3 has 14 residues. Between the trimmed V and J ends, which lost 0 bases and 3 bases, there was a span of 8 bases. Germline V gives CDR1 SGHRS, CDR2 YFSETQ. As for this clone: Its target is unknown.

The rearrangement joins TRBV5-1 to TRBJ2-3; D unresolved. The sequence came from a man younger than 30 in good health. Sequenced: memory CD4+ T cells sorted from blood. Described subset: CD45RA-negative fraction. CDR3 amino acids: CASSLEEITDTQYF. For the CDR3, the DNA is TGCGCCAGCAGCTTGGAGGAGATTACAGATACGCAGTATTTT.